This T cell receptor beta chain came from a study of post-analysis software for immune sequencing data. Tagging with unique molecular identifiers was a feature of the TCR beta cDNA libraries. A population of roughly 0.85 to 10 million T cells gave rise to roughly 490,000 cDNA molecules. MiXCR, run by TCRdb on the PCR reads, gives a single entry per CDR3 protein. Of hundreds of thousands of distinct CDR3 sequences in the sample, approximately 45% were seen once. In its sample, this clonotype was seen a few times. Its cognate antigen is unknown. V was shortened by 0 bases and J by 9 bases, with 18 bases between the two germline ends. There are 16 residues in the CDR3. Germline CDR1 is MGHRA and CDR2 is YSYEKL. Study findings and constraints: Roughly five TRBV segments appeared more often in patients than in controls, and TRBV5-6, TRBV5-1 and TRBV20-1 were among these.

The rearrangement uses TRBV4-1 and TRBJ2-1; D may match TRBD1 or TRBD2 (6 bases each). The sequence was collected from a girl between 5 and 17 years old with multiple sclerosis. Input material: blood. CDR3 bases: TGCGCCAGCAGCCAAGATCCGGGGGCGTCTTACGGTGAGCAGTTCTTC. Its translation is CASSQDPGASYGEQFF.